This T cell receptor (beta chain) was retrieved from a study of blood T cells in healthy people across ages. This CDR3 is 14 amino acids long. Trimming removed 2 bases from V and 4 bases from J, with 12 bases in between. Germline V gene lookup returns CDR1 SGDLS and CDR2 YYNGEE. A J-beta primer mix and a sample-barcoded 5' primer were used in a second PCR of roughly 7 to 12 cycles. Each cDNA molecule received a tag from a template-switch adaptor that had 12 random nucleotides. One entry per CDR3 protein, called by TCRdb with MiXCR from the 5' RACE reads. There are about 1.5 million distinct CDR3 sequences in the sample; approximately 42% occur only once, and about 4.1% lies in the top ten. Study-wide points: The fall in TCR beta diversity per million T cells was roughly linear with age. Diversity figures based on one million T cells were deemed too low.

As concerns this clonotype: Its antigen is still unknown.

The clonotype originates from a woman aged 18-30 years in good health. Input material: blood. The rearrangement uses TRBV9 and TRBJ1-2; D might be TRBD1 (5 bases). Here the CDR3 reads CASSVGDVRYGYTF. CDR3 nucleotides: TGTGCCAGCAGCGTCGGGGACGTTCGCTATGGCTACACCTTC. Complete variable domain (other parts from reference TRBV9 and TRBJ1-2): DSGVTQTPKHLITATGQRVTLRCSPRSGDLSVYWYQQSLDQGLQFLIQYYNGEERAKGNILERFSAQQFPDLHSELNLSSLELGDSALYFCASSVGDVRYGYTFGSGTRLTVV.